This T cell receptor beta chain was obtained from a study of shared clonotypes between healthy human individuals. V was shortened by 1 base and J by 7 bases, with 7 bases between the two germline ends. Looked up from germline, CDR1 is MGHRA and CDR2 is YSYEKL. This CDR3 contains 13 residues. The test was conducted at deep level. Assay: immunoSEQ multiplex PCR; the TCRdb copy retains only in-frame clones and omits some. The repertoire holds approximately 500,000 clones, with over 60% as singletons. Every donor was a Caucasian adult from Nashville, Tennessee. The V call is TRBV4-1, the J call TRBJ2-2; D call uncertain. The TCR originated in a woman between 35 and 50 years old in good health. Some clones in this sample may be carry-over from other donors' samples. The sequenced sample consisted of PBMCs. Written as DNA, the CDR3 is TGCGCCAGCAGCCAAGTGGTGGACGGGGAGCTGTTTTTT. Protein product: CASSQVVDGELFF.